This T cell receptor beta chain was sequenced for a study of blood T cell repertoires in COVID-19. The overall study: The samples span acute and convalescent COVID-19 from the United States, Italy and Spain.

As handled by the study authors: Quantification of nucleated cells was approximated via reference gene primer amplification. Method: immunoSEQ multiplex PCR; TCRdb's copy keeps in-frame clones and lacks some. The V and J calls and clone size are taken from that table; D and trimming were inferred from the DNA. The sample lists about 220,000 clones, roughly 84% occurring once. This CDR3 region has 17 residues. The V segment lost 4 bases and the J segment 7 bases; nucleotides outside the gene matches: 16. Germline CDR1 is SGHRS and CDR2 is YFSETQ. The receptor was isolated from a woman younger than 45 who had recovered from COVID-19. J is TRBJ2-1 and V is TRBV5-1, with 8 bases lining up with TRBD2. The sequenced sample was peripheral blood. This CDR3 is CASSVALLAAGGNEQFF. DNA of the CDR3: TGCGCCAGCAGCGTTGCCTTACTAGCGGCCGGGGGGAATGAGCAGTTCTTC.